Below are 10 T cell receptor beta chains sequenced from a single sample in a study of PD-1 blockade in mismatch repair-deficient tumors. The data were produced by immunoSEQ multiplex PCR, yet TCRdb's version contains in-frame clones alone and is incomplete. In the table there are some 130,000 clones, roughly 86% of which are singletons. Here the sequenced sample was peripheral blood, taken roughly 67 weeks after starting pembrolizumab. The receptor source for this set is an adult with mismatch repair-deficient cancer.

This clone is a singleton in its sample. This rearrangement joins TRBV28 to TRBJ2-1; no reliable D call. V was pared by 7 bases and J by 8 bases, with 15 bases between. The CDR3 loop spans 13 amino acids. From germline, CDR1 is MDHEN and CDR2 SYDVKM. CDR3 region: CASTPIGLYEQFF. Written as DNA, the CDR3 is TGTGCCAGCACCCCCATAGGGCTCTATGAGCAGTTCTTC.

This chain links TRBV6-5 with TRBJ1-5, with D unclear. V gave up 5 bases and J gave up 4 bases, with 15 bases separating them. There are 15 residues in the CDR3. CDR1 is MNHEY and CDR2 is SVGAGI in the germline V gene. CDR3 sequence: CASSTTGSFNQPQHF. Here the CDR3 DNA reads TGTGCCAGCAGTACCACCGGGTCCTTTAATCAGCCCCAGCATTTT.

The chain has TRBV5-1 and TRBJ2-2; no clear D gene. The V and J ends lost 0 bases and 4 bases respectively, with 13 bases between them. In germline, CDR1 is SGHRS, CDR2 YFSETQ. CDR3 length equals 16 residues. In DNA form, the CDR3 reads TGCGCCAGCAGCTTGGCCGTCGAATCCCTCACCGGGGAGCTGTTTTTT. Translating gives CASSLAVESLTGELFF.

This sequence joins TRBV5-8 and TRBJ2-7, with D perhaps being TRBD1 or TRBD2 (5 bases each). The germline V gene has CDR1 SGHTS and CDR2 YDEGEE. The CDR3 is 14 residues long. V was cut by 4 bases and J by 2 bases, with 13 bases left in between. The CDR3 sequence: CASSPGQHAYEQYF. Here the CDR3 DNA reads TGTGCCAGCAGCCCGGGGCAGCACGCCTACGAGCAGTACTTC.

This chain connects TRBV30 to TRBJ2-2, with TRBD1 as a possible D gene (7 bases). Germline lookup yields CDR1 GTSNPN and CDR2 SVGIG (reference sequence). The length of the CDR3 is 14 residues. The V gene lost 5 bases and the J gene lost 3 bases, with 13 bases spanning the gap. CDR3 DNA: TGTGCCTGGGCGACAGGGAGGTACACCGGGGAGCTGTTTTTT. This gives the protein CAWATGRYTGELFF.

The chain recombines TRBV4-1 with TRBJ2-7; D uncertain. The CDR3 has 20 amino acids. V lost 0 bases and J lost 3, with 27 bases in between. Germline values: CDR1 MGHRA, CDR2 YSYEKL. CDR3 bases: TGCGCCAGCAGCCAAGATTTAACCCGTGTATCTATGCCCGGTGACTACGAGCAGTACTTC. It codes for CASSQDLTRVSMPGDYEQYF.

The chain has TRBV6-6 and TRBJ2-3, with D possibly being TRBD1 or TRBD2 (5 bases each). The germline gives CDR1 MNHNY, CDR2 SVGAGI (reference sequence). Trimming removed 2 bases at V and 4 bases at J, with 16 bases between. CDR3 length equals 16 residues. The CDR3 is CASSYPRGVYADTQYF. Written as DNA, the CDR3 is TGTGCCAGCAGTTACCCGAGGGGAGTCTATGCAGATACGCAGTATTTT.

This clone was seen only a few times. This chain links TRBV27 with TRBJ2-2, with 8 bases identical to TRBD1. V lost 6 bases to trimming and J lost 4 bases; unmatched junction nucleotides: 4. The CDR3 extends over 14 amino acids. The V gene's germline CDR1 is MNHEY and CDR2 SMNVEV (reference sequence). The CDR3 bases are TGTGCCAGCAGGGACAGGGTTCTCACCGGGGAGCTGTTTTTT. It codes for CASRDRVLTGELFF.

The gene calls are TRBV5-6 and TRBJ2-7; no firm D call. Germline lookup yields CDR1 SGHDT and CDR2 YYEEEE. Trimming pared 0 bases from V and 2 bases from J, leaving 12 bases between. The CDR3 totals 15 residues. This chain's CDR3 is CASSLAAVYTYEQYF. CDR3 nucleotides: TGTGCCAGCAGCTTGGCGGCAGTCTACACCTACGAGCAGTACTTC.

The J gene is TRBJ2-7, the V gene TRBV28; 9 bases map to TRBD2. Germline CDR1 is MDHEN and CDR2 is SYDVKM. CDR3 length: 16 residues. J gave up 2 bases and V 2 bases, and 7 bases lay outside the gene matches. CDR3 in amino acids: CASSLMVASGAYEQYF. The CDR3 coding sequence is TGTGCCAGCAGTTTAATGGTGGCTAGCGGGGCCTACGAGCAGTACTTC. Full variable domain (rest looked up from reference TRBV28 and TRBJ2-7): DVKVTQSSRYLVKRTGEKVFLECVQDMDHENMFWYRQDPGLGLRLIYFSYDVKMKEKGDIPEGYSVSREKKERFSLILESASTNQTSMYLCASSLMVASGAYEQYFGPGTRLTVT.